This T cell receptor (beta chain) was sequenced during a study of CD8+ T cells in alopecia areata. RNA, once extracted, was reverse transcribed into cDNA for use as the sequencing template. Produced via immunoSEQ multiplex PCR; TCRdb's table is partial and in-frame only. The repertoire has around 120,000 clones, around 64% of them found once; the top ten carry roughly 3.1%. Germline V lookup: CDR1 GTSNPN, CDR2 SVGIG (reference sequence). The junction had 6 bases not matched to a gene; V was cut back by 0 bases and J by 8 bases. CDR3 length equals 13 residues. Sorted out of PBMCs were CD4+ T cells and CD8+ T cells. This clone was found a few times. Its antigen remains unknown. General study findings and limits: More clonal than normal scalp was lesional scalp, particularly alopecia totalis/universalis. Compared with mice, patients displayed less clear TCR sharing, possibly for HLA-related reasons.

V gene TRBV30 combines with J gene TRBJ1-1; 7 bases match TRBD1. Material: CD4+ T cells sorted from blood. The source of this sequence is a human donor in good health. DNA for the CDR3: TGTGCCTGGAGTGTACCCCCCAGGGGGGAAGCTTTCTTT. It is translated as CAWSVPPRGEAFF. Full variable domain (missing parts from reference TRBV30 and TRBJ1-1): SQTIHQWPATLVQPVGSPLSLECTVEGTSNPNLYWYRQAAGRGLQLLFYSVGIGQISSEVPQNLSASRPQDRQFILSSKKLLLSDSGFYLCAWSVPPRGEAFFGQGTRLTVV.